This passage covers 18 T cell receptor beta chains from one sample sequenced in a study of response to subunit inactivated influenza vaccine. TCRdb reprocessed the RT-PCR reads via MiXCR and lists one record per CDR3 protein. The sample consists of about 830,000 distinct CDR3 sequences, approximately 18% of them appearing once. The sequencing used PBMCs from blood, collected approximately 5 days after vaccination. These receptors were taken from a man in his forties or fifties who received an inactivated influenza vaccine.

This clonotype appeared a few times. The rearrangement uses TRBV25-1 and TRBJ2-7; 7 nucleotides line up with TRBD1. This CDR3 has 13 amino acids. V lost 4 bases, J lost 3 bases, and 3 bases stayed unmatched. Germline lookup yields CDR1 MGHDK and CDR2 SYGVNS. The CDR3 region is CASSGDRYYEQYF. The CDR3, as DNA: TGTGCCAGCAGTGGGGACAGATACTACGAGCAGTACTTC.

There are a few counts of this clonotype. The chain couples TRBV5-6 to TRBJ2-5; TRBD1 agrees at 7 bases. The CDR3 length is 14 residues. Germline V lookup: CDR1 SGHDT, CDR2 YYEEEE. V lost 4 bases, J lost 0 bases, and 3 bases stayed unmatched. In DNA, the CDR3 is TGTGCCAGCAGCCGACAGGGAAACCAAGAGACCCAGTACTTC. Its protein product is CASSRQGNQETQYF.

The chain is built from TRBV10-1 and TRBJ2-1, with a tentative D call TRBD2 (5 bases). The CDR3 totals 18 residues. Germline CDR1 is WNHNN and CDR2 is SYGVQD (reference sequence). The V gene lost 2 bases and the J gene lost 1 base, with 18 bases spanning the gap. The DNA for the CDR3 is TGCGCCAGCAGTGAGCGATCCCCAAGGAGCGGTTCCTACAATGAGCAGTTCTTC. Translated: CASSERSPRSGSYNEQFF.

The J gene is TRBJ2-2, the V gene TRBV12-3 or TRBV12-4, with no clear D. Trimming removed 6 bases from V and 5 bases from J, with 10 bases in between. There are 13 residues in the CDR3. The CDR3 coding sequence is TGTGCCAGCAGCCGACTTCTGACCGGGGAGCTGTTTTTT. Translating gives CASSRLLTGELFF.

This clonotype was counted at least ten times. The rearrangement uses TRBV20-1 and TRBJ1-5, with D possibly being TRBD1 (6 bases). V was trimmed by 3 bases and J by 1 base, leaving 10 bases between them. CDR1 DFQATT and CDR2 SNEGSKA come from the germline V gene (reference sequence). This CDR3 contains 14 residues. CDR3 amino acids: CSASGQTSNQPQHF. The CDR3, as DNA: TGCAGTGCTAGCGGACAGACAAGCAATCAGCCCCAGCATTTT.

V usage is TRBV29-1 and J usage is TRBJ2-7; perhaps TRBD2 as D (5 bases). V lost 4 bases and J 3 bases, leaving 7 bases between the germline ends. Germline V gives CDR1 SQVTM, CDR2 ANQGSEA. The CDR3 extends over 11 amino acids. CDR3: CSVAGYYEQYF. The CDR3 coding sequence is TGCAGCGTTGCGGGGTACTACGAGCAGTACTTC.

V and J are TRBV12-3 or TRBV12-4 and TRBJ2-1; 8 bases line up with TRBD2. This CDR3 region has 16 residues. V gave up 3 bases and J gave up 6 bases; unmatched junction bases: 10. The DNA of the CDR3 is TGTGCCAGCAGTTTGCCCTGGACTAGCTCCGGCAATGAGCAGTTCTTC. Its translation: CASSLPWTSSGNEQFF.

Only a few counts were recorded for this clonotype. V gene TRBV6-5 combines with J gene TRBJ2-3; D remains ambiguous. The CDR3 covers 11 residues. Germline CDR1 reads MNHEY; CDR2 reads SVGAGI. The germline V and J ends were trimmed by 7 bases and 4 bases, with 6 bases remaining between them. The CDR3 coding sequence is TGTGCCAGCACACAAGCAGATACGCAGTATTTT. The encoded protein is CASTQADTQYF.

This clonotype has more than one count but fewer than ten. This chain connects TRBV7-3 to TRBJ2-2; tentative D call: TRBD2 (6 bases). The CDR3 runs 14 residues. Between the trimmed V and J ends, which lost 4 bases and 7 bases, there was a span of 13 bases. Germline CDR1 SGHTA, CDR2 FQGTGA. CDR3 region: CASSSTRMGGELFF. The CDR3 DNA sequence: TGTGCCAGCAGCTCGACTAGGATGGGCGGGGAGCTGTTTTTT.

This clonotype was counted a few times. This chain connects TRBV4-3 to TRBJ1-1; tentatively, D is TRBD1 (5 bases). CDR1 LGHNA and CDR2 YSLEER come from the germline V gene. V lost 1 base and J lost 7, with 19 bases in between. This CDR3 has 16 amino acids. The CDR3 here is CASSQGVFASGGEAFF. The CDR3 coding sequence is TGCGCCAGCAGCCAAGGAGTTTTTGCCTCGGGGGGTGAAGCTTTCTTT.

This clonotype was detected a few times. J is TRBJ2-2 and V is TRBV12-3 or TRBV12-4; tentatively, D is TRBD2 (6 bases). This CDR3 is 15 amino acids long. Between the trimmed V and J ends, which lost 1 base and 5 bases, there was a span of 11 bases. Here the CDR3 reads CASSLVGTPTGELFF. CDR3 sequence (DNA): TGTGCCAGCAGTTTAGTTGGGACTCCTACCGGGGAGCTGTTTTTT.

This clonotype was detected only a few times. The CDR3 nucleotides are TGCGCCAGCAGCTTACCATTACAGGGGAATGAGCAGTTCTTC. Protein sequence: CASSLPLQGNEQFF. The genes are TRBV5-1 and TRBJ2-1, with 7 bases identical to TRBD1. This CDR3 has 14 amino acids. The V gene end was trimmed by 2 bases and the J gene end by 7 bases; junction bases not matched to a gene: 6. CDR1 and CDR2 (germline): SGHRS, YFSETQ.

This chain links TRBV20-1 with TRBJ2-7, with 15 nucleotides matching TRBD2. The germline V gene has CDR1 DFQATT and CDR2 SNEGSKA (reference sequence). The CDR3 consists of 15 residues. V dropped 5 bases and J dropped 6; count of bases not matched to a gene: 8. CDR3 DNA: TGCAGTGCTCCCAGGACTAGCGGGGGGGCCAGCGAGCAGTACTTC. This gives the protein CSAPRTSGGASEQYF.

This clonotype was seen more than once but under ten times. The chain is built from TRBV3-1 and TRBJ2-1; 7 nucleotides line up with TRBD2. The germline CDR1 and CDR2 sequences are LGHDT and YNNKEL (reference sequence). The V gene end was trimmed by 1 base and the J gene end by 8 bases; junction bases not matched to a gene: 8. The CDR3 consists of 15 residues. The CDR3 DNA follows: TGTGCCAGCAGCCAAGGGCGGGGGTCGCGCGATGAGCAGTTCTTC. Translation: CASSQGRGSRDEQFF.

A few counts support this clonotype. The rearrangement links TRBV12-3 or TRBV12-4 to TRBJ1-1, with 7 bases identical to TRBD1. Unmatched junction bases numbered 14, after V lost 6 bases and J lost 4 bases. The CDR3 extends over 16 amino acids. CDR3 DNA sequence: TGTGCCAGCAGCAAAACAGGGGAGCGGGGAGCCACTGAAGCTTTCTTT. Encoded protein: CASSKTGERGATEAFF.

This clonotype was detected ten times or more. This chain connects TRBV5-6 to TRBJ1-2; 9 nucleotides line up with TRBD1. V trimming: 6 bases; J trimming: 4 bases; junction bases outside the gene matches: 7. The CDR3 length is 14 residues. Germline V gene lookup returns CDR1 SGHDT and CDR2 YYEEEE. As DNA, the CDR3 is TGTGCCAGCACCCCTGGACAGGGGATCTATGGCTACACCTTC. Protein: CASTPGQGIYGYTF.

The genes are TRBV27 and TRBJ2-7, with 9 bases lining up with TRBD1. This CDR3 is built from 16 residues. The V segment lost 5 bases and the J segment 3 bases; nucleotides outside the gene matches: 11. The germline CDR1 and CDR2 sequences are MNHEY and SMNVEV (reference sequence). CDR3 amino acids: CASSPDPGTGLYEQYF. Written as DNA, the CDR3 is TGTGCCAGCAGTCCGGACCCCGGGACAGGGCTCTACGAGCAGTACTTC.

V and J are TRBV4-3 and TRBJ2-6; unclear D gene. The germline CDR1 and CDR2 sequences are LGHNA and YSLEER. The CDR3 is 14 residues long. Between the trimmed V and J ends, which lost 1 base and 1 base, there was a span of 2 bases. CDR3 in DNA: TGCGCCAGCAGCCAAGCTTCTGGGGCCAACGTCCTGACTTTC. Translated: CASSQASGANVLTF.